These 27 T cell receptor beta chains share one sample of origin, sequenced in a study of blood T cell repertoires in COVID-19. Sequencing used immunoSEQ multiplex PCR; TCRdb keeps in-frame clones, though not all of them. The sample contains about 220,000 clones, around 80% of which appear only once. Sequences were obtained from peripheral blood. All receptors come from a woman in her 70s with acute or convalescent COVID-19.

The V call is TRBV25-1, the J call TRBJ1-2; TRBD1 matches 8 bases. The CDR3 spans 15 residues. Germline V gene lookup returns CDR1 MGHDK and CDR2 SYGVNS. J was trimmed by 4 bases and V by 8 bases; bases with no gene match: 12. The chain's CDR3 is CASEKTGEGGYGYTF. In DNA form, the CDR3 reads TGTGCCAGCGAGAAGACAGGGGAGGGAGGCTATGGCTACACCTTC.

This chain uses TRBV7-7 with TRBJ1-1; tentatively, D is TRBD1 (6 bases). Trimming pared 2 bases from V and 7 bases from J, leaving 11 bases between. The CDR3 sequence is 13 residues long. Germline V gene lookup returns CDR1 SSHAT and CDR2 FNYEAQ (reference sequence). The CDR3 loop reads CASSLSRGSEAFF. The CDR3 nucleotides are TGTGCCAGCAGCTTAAGCAGGGGAAGTGAAGCTTTCTTT.

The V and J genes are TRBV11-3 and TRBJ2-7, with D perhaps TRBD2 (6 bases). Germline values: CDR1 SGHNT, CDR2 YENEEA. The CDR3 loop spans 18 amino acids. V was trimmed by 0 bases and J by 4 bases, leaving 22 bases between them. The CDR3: CASSLDRVRDWNFYEQYV. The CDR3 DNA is TGTGCCAGCAGCTTAGATCGGGTCCGGGACTGGAACTTTTACGAGCAGTACGTC.

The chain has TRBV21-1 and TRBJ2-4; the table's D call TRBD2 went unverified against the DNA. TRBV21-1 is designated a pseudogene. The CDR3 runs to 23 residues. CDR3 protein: CASSKAHPPPDRRPLLAKNIQYF. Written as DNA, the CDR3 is TGTGCCAGCAGCAAAGCGCACCCACCTCCTGATCGGAGACCATTATTAGCCAAAAACATTCAGTACTTC.

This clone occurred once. The CDR3 DNA reads TGTGCCAGCAGTCCCAACGGGGGAGGGGCTAGAGGCTACACCTTC. Its protein is CASSPNGGGARGYTF. This chain links TRBV6-5 with TRBJ1-2, with D maybe TRBD1 (5 bases). With 5 bases removed from V and 8 bases from J, the gap between germline ends came to 21 bases. Germline V gene sequence: CDR1 MNHEY, CDR2 SVGAGI. The CDR3 totals 15 residues.

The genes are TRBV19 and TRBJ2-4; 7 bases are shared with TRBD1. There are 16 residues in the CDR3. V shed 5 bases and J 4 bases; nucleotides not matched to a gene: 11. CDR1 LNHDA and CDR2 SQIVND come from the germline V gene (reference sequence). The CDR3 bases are TGTGCCAGTAGTCCAAGGAACAGGGGTTCTAAAAACATTCAGTACTTC. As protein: CASSPRNRGSKNIQYF.

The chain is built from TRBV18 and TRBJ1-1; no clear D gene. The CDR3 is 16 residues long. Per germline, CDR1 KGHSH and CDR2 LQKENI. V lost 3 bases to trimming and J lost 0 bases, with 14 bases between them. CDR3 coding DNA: TGTGCCAGCTCACCGCTGACAAGTGGATTGAACACTGAAGCTTTCTTT. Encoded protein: CASSPLTSGLNTEAFF. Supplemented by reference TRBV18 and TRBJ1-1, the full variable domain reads NAGVMQNPRHLVRRRGQEARLRCSPMKGHSHVYWYRQLPEEGLKFMVYLQKENIIDESGMPKERFSAEFPKEGPSILRIQQVVRGDSAAYFCASSPLTSGLNTEAFFGQGTRLTVV.

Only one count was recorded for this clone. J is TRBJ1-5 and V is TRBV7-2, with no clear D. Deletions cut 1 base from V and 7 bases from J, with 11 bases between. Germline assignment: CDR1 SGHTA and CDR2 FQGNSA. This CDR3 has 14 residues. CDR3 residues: CASSLGRSGQPQHF. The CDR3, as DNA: TGTGCCAGCAGCTTAGGGAGATCGGGGCAGCCCCAGCATTTT.

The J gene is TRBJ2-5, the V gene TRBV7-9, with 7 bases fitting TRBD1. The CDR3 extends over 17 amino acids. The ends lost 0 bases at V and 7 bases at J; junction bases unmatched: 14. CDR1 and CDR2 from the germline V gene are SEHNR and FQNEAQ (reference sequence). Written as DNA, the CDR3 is TGTGCCAGCAGCTTAGCGAAACCTGTAGGGGGCTCGGTGACCCAGTACTTC. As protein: CASSLAKPVGGSVTQYF. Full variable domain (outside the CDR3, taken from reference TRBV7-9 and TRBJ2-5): DTGVSQNPRHKITKRGQNVTFRCDPISEHNRLYWYRQTLGQGPEFLTYFQNEAQLEKSRLLSDRFSAERPKGSFSTLEIQRTEQGDSAMYLCASSLAKPVGGSVTQYFGPGTRLLVL.

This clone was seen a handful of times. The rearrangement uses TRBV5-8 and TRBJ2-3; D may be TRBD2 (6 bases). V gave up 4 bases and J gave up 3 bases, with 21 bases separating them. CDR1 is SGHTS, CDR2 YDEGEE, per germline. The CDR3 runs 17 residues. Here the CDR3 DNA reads TGTGCCAGCAGCCTTCCAGGGCTGGGGACTGTAACAGATACGCAGTATTTT. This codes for CASSLPGLGTVTDTQYF.

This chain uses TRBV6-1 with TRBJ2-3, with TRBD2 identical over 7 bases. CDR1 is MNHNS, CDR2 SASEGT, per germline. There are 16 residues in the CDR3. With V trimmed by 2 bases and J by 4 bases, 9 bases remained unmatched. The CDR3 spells CASSERSAGRADTQYF. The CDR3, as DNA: TGTGCCAGCAGTGAAAGGTCGGCAGGGAGGGCAGATACGCAGTATTTT.

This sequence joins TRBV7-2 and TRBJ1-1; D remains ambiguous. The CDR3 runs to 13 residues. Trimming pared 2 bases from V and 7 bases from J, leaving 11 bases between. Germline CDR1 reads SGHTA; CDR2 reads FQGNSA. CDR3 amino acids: CASSLSLEGEAFF. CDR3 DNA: TGTGCCAGCAGCTTATCCCTTGAGGGTGAAGCTTTCTTT.

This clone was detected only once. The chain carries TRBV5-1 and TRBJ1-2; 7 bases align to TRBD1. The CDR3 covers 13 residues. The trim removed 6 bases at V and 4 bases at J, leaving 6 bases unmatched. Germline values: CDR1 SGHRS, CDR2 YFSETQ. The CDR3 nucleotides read TGCGCCAGCAAACTTCCAGGGGGCTATGGCTACACCTTC. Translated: CASKLPGGYGYTF. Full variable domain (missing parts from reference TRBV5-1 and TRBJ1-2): KAGVTQTPRYLIKTRGQQVTLSCSPISGHRSVSWYQQTPGQGLQFLFEYFSETQRNKGNFPGRFSGRQFSNSRSEMNVSTLELGDSALYLCASKLPGGYGYTFGSGTRLTVV.

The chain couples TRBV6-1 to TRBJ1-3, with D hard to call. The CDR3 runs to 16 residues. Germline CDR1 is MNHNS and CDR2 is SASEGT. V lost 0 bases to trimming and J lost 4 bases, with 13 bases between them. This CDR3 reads CASSEASPRLGNTIYF. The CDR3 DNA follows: TGTGCCAGCAGTGAAGCGTCGCCCAGGTTAGGAAACACCATATATTTT.

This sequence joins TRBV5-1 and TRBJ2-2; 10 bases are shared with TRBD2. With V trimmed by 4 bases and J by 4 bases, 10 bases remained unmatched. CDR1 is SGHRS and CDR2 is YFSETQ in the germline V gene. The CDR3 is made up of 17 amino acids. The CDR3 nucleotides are TGCGCCAGCAGCCCTATAGCGGGGGGTTTCGGCACCGGGGAGCTGTTTTTT. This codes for CASSPIAGGFGTGELFF.

The chain's CDR3 is CAISNQGSGNTIYF. The CDR3 DNA reads as TGTGCCATCTCGAATCAGGGGTCCGGAAACACCATATATTTT. This rearrangement joins TRBV6-5 to TRBJ1-3, with a weak D call TRBD1 (6 bases). CDR3 length equals 14 residues. Germline V gene lookup returns CDR1 MNHEY and CDR2 SVGAGI. Trimming stripped 10 bases from V and 4 bases from J, with 17 bases between.

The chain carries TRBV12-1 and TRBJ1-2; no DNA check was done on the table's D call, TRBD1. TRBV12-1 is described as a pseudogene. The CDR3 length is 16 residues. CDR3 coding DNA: TGTGCCAGCAGCTCACTCCGGGGACAGGGCGGCTATGGCTACACCTTC. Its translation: CASSSLRGQGGYGYTF.

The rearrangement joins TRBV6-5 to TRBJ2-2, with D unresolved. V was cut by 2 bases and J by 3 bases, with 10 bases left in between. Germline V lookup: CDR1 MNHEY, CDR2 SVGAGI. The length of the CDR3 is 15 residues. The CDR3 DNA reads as TGTGCCAGCAGTTACACGGGTGGCGACACCGGGGAGCTGTTTTTT. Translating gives CASSYTGGDTGELFF.

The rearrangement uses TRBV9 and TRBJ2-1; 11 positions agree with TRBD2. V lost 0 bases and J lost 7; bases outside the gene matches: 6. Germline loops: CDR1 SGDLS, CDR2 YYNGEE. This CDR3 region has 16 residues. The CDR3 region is CASSVGVAGGQNEQFF. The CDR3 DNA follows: TGTGCCAGCAGCGTAGGTGTAGCGGGGGGGCAGAATGAGCAGTTCTTC.

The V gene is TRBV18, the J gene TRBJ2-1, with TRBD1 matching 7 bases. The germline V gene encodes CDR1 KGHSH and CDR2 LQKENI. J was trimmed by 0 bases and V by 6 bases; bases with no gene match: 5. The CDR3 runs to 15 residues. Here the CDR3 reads CASSEGQSSYNEQFF. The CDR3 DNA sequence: TGTGCCAGCTCCGAGGGACAGAGCTCCTACAATGAGCAGTTCTTC.

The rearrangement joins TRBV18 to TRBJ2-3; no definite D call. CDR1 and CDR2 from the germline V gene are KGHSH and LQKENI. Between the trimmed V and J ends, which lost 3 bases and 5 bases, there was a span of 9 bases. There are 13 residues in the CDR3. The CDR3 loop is CASSPYAGDTQYF. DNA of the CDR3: TGTGCCAGCTCACCCTACGCCGGAGATACGCAGTATTTT.

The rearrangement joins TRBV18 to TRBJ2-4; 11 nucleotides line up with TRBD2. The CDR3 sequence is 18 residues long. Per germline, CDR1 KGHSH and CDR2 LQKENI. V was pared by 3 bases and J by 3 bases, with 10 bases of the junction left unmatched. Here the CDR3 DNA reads TGTGCCAGCTCACCGACTAGCGGGGTTGAGGTCGGCAAAAACATTCAGTACTTC. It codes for CASSPTSGVEVGKNIQYF.

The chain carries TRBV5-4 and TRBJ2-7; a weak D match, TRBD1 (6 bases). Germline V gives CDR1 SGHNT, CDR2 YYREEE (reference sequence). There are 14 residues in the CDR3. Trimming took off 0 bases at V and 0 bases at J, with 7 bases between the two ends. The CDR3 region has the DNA TGTGCCAGCAGCTTGGGGGACATCTCCTACGAGCAGTACGTC. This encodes CASSLGDISYEQYV.

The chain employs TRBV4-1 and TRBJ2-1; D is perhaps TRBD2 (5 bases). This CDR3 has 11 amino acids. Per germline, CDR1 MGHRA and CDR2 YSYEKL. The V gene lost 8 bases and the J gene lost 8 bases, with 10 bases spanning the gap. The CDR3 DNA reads TGCGCCAGCTCCCAGAGGGATGAGCAGTTCTTC. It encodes CASSQRDEQFF.

CDR3 loop: CASSQGLAGTEHTQYF. The DNA of the CDR3 is TGTGCCAGCAGCCAGGGCCTAGCGGGGACCGAACATACGCAGTATTTT. The chain uses TRBV4-2 and TRBJ2-3, with 9 positions matching TRBD2. Germline V gives CDR1 LGHNA, CDR2 YNFKEQ. After removal of 3 bases from V and 7 bases from J, the junction contained 11 bases not matched to a gene. The CDR3 runs to 16 residues.

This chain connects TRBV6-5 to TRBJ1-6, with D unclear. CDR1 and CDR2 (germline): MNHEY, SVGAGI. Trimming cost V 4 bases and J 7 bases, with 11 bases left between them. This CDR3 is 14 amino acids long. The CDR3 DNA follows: TGTGCCAGCAGTTCGAGAATGTGGAATTCACCCCTCCACTTT. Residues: CASSSRMWNSPLHF.

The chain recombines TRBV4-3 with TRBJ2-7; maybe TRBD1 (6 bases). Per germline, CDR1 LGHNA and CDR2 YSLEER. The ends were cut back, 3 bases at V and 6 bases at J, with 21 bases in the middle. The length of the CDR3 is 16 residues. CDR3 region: CASSHTPGQGGGEQYF. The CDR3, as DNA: TGCGCCAGCAGCCACACACCGGGACAAGGAGGTGGCGAGCAGTACTTC.